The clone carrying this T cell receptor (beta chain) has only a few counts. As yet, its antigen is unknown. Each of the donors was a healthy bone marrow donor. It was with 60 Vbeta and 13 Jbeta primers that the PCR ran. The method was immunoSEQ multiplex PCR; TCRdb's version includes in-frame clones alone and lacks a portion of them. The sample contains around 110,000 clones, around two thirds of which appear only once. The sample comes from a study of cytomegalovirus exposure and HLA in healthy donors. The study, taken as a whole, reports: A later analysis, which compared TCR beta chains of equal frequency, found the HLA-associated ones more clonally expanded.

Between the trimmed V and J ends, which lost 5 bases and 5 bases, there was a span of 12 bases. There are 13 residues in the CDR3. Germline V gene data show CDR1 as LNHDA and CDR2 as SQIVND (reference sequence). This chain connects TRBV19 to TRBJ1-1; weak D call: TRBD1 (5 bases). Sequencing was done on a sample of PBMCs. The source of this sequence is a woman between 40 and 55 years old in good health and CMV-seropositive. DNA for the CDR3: TGTGCCAGTAGTGCATGGACACATACTGAAGCTTTCTTT. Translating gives CASSAWTHTEAFF.